The clone carrying this T cell receptor beta chain has ten or more counts. The sample belongs to a study of regulatory T cells in long-lasting Graves disease. CDR1 and CDR2 (germline): MNHEY, SVGEGT. This CDR3 spans 14 amino acids. Unmatched junction bases numbered 7, after V lost 4 bases and J lost 5 bases. In building TCR beta libraries, iRepertoire HTBI primers were used together with Arm-PCR of CDR3 regions. TCRdb redid the calling of the multiplex PCR reads with MiXCR, one entry per CDR3 protein. The sample lists around 360,000 distinct CDR3 sequences; around 15% were seen once. Time point: newly diagnosed GD, antithyroid drugs for less than 3 months. The TCR library was prepared using RNA isolated from PBMCs. The patients were enrolled through endocrinology in Xi'an, China. The sample was also linked to a second study, of T cells in Graves' hyperthyroidism and ophthalmopathy. That work states: RT-PCR in the first round (using the HTBI primer set) targeted the TCR CDR3.

V usage is TRBV6-2 or TRBV6-3 and J usage is TRBJ2-7, with 8 bases identical to TRBD1. The source of this sequence is a young woman with Graves disease. Specimen: peripheral blood mononuclear cells (PBMCs), collected at new diagnosis, from a patient treated with antithyroid drugs. CDR3 amino acids: CASSWRTGRDEQYF. CDR3 bases: TGTGCCAGCAGTTGGAGGACAGGGAGAGACGAGCAGTACTTC.